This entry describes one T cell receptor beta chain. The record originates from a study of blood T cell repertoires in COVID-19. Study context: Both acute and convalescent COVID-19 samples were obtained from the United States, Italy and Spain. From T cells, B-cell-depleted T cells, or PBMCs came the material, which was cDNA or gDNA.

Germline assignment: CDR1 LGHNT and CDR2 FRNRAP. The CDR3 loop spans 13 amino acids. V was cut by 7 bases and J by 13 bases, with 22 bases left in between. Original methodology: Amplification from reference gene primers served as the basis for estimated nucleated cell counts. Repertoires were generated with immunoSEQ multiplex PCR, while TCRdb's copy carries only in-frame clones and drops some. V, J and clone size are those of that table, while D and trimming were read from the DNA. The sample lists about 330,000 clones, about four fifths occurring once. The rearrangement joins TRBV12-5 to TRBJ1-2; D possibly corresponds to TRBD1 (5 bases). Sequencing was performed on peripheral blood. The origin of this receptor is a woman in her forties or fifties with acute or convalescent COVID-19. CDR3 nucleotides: TGTGCTAGTGTTCCGGGACGCGGGAGCCCGAGCACCTTC. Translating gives CASVPGRGSPSTF.